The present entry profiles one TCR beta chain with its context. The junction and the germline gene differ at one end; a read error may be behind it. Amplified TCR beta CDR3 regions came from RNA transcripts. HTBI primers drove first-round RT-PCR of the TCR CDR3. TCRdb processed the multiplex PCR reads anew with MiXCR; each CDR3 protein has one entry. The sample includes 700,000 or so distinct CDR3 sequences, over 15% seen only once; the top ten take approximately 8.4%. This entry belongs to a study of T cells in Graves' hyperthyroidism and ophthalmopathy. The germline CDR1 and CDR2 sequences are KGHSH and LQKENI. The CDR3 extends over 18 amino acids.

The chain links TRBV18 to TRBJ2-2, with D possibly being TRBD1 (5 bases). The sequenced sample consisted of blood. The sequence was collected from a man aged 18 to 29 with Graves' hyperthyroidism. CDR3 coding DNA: TGTGCCAGCTCGCCACGACAGACCCGATTCCTTAACACCGGGGAGCTGTTTTTT. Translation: CASSPRQTRFLNTGELFF.